The 21 T cell receptor beta chains reported below all come from one sample, sequenced in a study of human T cells and chemical hapten exposure. Time point noted: patch test 1, 2 weeks after DPC sensitization. Treatment given: therapeutic diphenylcyclopropenone sensitization with weekly scalp DPC. TCRdb called the RACE reads again in MiXCR, with one record for every CDR3 protein. The sample includes 180,000 or so distinct CDR3 sequences, roughly 15% of them seen just once. This material consisted of whole blood, taken in connection with sensitization to the hapten diphenylcyclopropenone (DPC). Receptor source: a young woman with alopecia areata. Some clones in this sample may be carry-over from other donors' samples.

This clonotype has ten or more counts. V usage is TRBV19 and J usage is TRBJ2-2; 8 bases map to TRBD2. Trimming cost V 3 bases and J 4 bases; bases outside gene matches: 4. The CDR3 is made up of 15 amino acids. In germline, CDR1 is LNHDA, CDR2 SQIVND (reference sequence). CDR3 coding DNA: TGTGCCAGTAGTATCGGGACTAGACGCACCGGGGAGCTGTTTTTT. It codes for CASSIGTRRTGELFF. The full variable domain, in which reference TRBV19 and TRBJ2-2 provide the parts outside the CDR3, is DGGITQSPKYLFRKEGQNVTLSCEQNLNHDAMYWYRQDPGQGLRLIYYSQIVNDFQKGDIAEGYSVSREKKESFPLTVTSAQKNPTAFYLCASSIGTRRTGELFFGEGSRLTVL.

The chain recombines TRBV7-2 with TRBJ1-1; D remains unclear. This CDR3 spans 14 amino acids. V lost 5 bases to trimming and J lost 2 bases, with 12 bases between them. The germline CDR1 and CDR2 sequences are SGHTA and FQGNSA. The CDR3 region has the DNA TGTGCCAGCAGCCCGGTCGGAAGAAACACTGAAGCTTTCTTT. It encodes CASSPVGRNTEAFF.

This chain joins TRBV11-2 and TRBJ1-5; possibly TRBD1 for D (5 bases). From germline, CDR1 is SGHAT and CDR2 FQNNGV. Trimming removed 4 bases from V and 6 bases from J, with 13 bases in between. CDR3 length: 14 amino acids. The CDR3 loop reads CASSWGLGGQPQHF. The CDR3, as DNA: TGTGCCAGCAGCTGGGGACTGGGCGGTCAGCCCCAGCATTTT.

In this sample, this clonotype turned up a few times. V gene TRBV28 combines with J gene TRBJ2-3; possible D gene TRBD1, 5 bases. The CDR3 spans 17 residues. The germline V gene has CDR1 MDHEN and CDR2 SYDVKM. Trimming took off 6 bases at V and 2 bases at J, with 21 bases between the two ends. The CDR3 DNA reads TGTGCCAGCAGCCCCCCGGCTAGTTGGGGCCACACAGATACGCAGTATTTT. Translation: CASSPPASWGHTDTQYF.

Only a few counts were recorded for this clonotype. This chain uses TRBV20-1 with TRBJ2-3; TRBD2 matches 7 bases. The V gene's germline CDR1 is DFQATT and CDR2 SNEGSKA (reference sequence). The CDR3 length is 13 residues. V lost 5 bases, J lost 6 bases, and 8 bases stayed unmatched. The CDR3 coding sequence is TGCAGTGCTCGCGGGACTACCTACGATACGCAGTATTTT. Amino acids: CSARGTTYDTQYF.

This chain joins TRBV2 and TRBJ1-6; 10 bases align to TRBD1. From germline, CDR1 is SNHLY and CDR2 FYNNEI. The CDR3 runs to 20 residues. V was pared by 4 bases and J by 0 bases, with 12 bases of the junction left unmatched. This chain's CDR3 is CASSVKGTGVMVSYNSPLHF. CDR3 DNA: TGTGCCAGCAGTGTAAAGGGGACAGGGGTAATGGTCTCCTATAATTCACCCCTCCACTTT.

V gene TRBV4-3 combines with J gene TRBJ1-6, with a possible D match to TRBD1 (5 bases). Germline V gene data show CDR1 as LGHNA and CDR2 as YSLEER. The CDR3 runs to 13 residues. Trimming removed 0 bases at V and 14 bases at J, with 11 bases between. As DNA, the CDR3 is TGCGCCAGCAGCCAAGAAGAGCGGGGGACCCTCCACTTT. This translates into CASSQEERGTLHF.

This clonotype has at least ten counts. The J gene is TRBJ1-5, the V gene TRBV6-6; 9 bases are a match to TRBD1. From germline, CDR1 is MNHNY and CDR2 SVGAGI (reference sequence). CDR3 length: 17 amino acids. V shed 5 bases and J 0 bases; nucleotides not matched to a gene: 8. The CDR3 sequence: CASSETGGGLSNQPQHF. The CDR3 nucleotides read TGTGCCAGCAGTGAAACAGGGGGCGGACTTAGCAATCAGCCCCAGCATTTT.

The chain carries TRBV6-1 and TRBJ2-1; possibly TRBD1 for D (5 bases). The ends were cut back, 7 bases at V and 2 bases at J, with 12 bases in the middle. CDR1 is MNHNS and CDR2 is SASEGT in the germline V gene. The CDR3 sequence is 14 residues long. The CDR3 nucleotides read TGTGCCAGCATCCCAGGGATTGCCTACAATGAGCAGTTCTTC. This codes for CASIPGIAYNEQFF.

The chain is built from TRBV7-2 and TRBJ2-3; no reliable D call. Trimming removed 5 bases at V and 2 bases at J, with 11 bases between. The CDR3 sequence is 14 residues long. CDR1 and CDR2 from the germline V gene are SGHTA and FQGNSA. The chain's CDR3 is CASSPSWITDTQYF. The CDR3, as DNA: TGTGCCAGCAGCCCCTCTTGGATCACAGATACGCAGTATTTT.

This clonotype was observed a few times. The chain couples TRBV30 to TRBJ1-2; D not certain. There are 11 residues in the CDR3. Per the germline V gene, CDR1 is GTSNPN and CDR2 is SVGIG (reference sequence). V lost 5 bases and J lost 2, with 6 bases in between. The CDR3 region has the DNA TGTGCCTGGGAGACAAACTATGGCTACACCTTC. Translation gives CAWETNYGYTF.

The chain uses TRBV6-5 and TRBJ1-4; D ambiguous. Deletions cut 4 bases from V and 2 bases from J, with 8 bases between. Germline CDR1 MNHEY, CDR2 SVGAGI. This CDR3 region has 14 residues. The CDR3 nucleotides read TGTGCCAGCAGTTCCGGCAGGACTAATGAAAAACTGTTTTTT. Protein: CASSSGRTNEKLFF.

Ten or more counts support this clonotype. The chain is built from TRBV6-1 and TRBJ2-7; unclear D gene. The CDR3 has 12 amino acids. The V and J ends lost 5 bases and 5 bases respectively, with 10 bases between them. In germline, CDR1 is MNHNS, CDR2 SASEGT. CDR3 in amino acids: CASSPIKDEQYF. The CDR3 DNA is TGTGCCAGCAGTCCGATTAAGGACGAGCAGTACTTC.

This clonotype was recorded at least ten times. The chain links TRBV5-4 to TRBJ2-5; D unclear. Germline V lookup: CDR1 SGHNT, CDR2 YYREEE (reference sequence). The ends were cut back, 4 bases at V and 5 bases at J, with 21 bases in the middle. The CDR3 is 16 amino acids. This CDR3 reads CASSPDAGATLETQYF. Written as DNA, the CDR3 is TGTGCCAGCAGCCCGGACGCAGGCGCGACTTTGGAGACCCAGTACTTC.

This clonotype was seen more than once but under ten times. This chain uses TRBV10-3 with TRBJ2-1; tentative D call: TRBD1 (6 bases). This CDR3 spans 15 amino acids. In germline, CDR1 is ENHRY, CDR2 SYGVKD. Trimming stripped 4 bases from V and 3 bases from J, with 13 bases between. CDR3: CAISAGGQIYNEQFF. For the CDR3, the DNA is TGTGCCATCAGTGCTGGTGGACAGATCTACAATGAGCAGTTCTTC.

This clonotype was seen ten or more times. V gene TRBV11-2 combines with J gene TRBJ1-2; the match to TRBD1 covers 7 bases. Trimming removed 3 bases from V and 6 bases from J; junction bases left unmatched: 4. This CDR3 has 13 residues. CDR1 and CDR2 (germline): SGHAT, FQNNGV. The CDR3 spells CASSFSTGNGYTF. CDR3 sequence (DNA): TGTGCCAGCAGCTTTTCGACAGGGAATGGCTACACCTTC.

This clonotype showed up just a few times. The rearrangement joins TRBV5-1 to TRBJ1-2; D is unclear. The length of the CDR3 is 12 residues. The germline gives CDR1 SGHRS, CDR2 YFSETQ. Deletions cut 3 bases from V and 8 bases from J, with 11 bases between. The CDR3 sequence is CASSSTVDGYTF. The CDR3 DNA reads TGCGCCAGCAGCTCTACCGTCGACGGCTACACCTTC.

This clonotype was observed at least ten times. The CDR3 DNA sequence: TGTGCCAGCAGTTACTCGATTTGGGCCGCAACTAATGAAAAACTGTTTTTT. It codes for CASSYSIWAATNEKLFF. The chain links TRBV6-5 to TRBJ1-4; no reliable D call. Trimming took 0 bases from V and 0 from J, leaving 11 bases between them. Germline V gene sequence: CDR1 MNHEY, CDR2 SVGAGI. CDR3 length equals 17 residues.

This clonotype came up many times. V usage is TRBV6-2 or TRBV6-3 and J usage is TRBJ1-1; D gene uncertain. Trimming left V 5 bases short and J 3 bases short, with 13 bases between. CDR3 length equals 14 residues. The germline V gene encodes CDR1 MNHEY and CDR2 SVGEGT. In DNA, the CDR3 is TGTGCCAGCAGTGGGTCACACCTCGACACTGAAGCTTTCTTT. Translated, it gives CASSGSHLDTEAFF.

This clonotype was recorded a few times. V and J are TRBV21-1 and TRBJ2-7; the DNA was not used to check the table's D call, TRBD1. TRBV21-1 is noted as a pseudogene. The CDR3 is 16 residues long. The CDR3 nucleotides are TGTGCCAGCATCGACCCCGAGGGACACCGCAACTACGAGCAGTACTTC. Amino acids: CASIDPEGHRNYEQYF.

In this sample, this clonotype turned up many times. The chain joins TRBV7-9 to TRBJ2-1; 10 bases agree with TRBD2. This CDR3 comprises 14 residues. Germline-derived CDR1 and CDR2 are SEHNR and FQNEAQ (reference sequence). V shed 11 bases and J 8 bases; nucleotides not matched to a gene: 12. CDR3 in amino acids: CASKPGTSVHEQFF. The DNA of the CDR3 is TGTGCCTCGAAACCAGGGACTAGCGTCCATGAGCAGTTCTTC.